A single sample is the source of the 26 T cell receptor beta chains below, sequenced in a study of T cells and Merkel cell carcinoma outcomes. Measured with immunoSEQ multiplex PCR; TCRdb has only the in-frame clones, and not every one. The sample has roughly 3,300 clones, approximately 92% seen once. Material for sequencing was tumor tissue from Merkel cell carcinoma. The receptors were gathered from a human donor with Merkel cell carcinoma.

This chain links TRBV29-1 with TRBJ2-2, with 9 bases that match TRBD1. After removal of 7 bases from V and 3 bases from J, the junction contained 6 bases not matched to a gene. The CDR3 runs 14 residues. Germline V gene sequence: CDR1 SQVTM, CDR2 ANQGSEA. CDR3 sequence: CSGLQGADTGELFF. Here the CDR3 DNA reads TGCAGCGGCTTACAGGGGGCGGACACCGGGGAGCTGTTTTTT.

This chain connects TRBV19 to TRBJ1-2; the match to TRBD1 covers 7 bases. The germline V gene has CDR1 LNHDA and CDR2 SQIVND (reference sequence). This CDR3 spans 12 amino acids. V dropped 7 bases and J dropped 8; count of bases not matched to a gene: 7. The CDR3 DNA follows: TGTGCCAGTACCCGGGACAGTTACGGCTACACCTTC. Its translation is CASTRDSYGYTF.

This clone was recorded a few times. The J gene is TRBJ2-1, the V gene TRBV9; D possibly matches TRBD1 or TRBD2 (5 bases each). Trimming left V 0 bases short and J 9 bases short, with 13 bases between. The germline V gene encodes CDR1 SGDLS and CDR2 YYNGEE. CDR3 length: 14 amino acids. This CDR3 reads CASSVGGAGSEQFF. CDR3 DNA: TGTGCCAGCAGCGTAGGTGGGGCAGGGAGTGAGCAGTTCTTC.

The chain is built from TRBV27 and TRBJ2-7; D not resolved. The CDR3 loop spans 18 amino acids. V lost 5 bases and J lost 1, with 24 bases in between. Germline CDR1 and CDR2: MNHEY and SMNVEV (reference sequence). The CDR3: CASSTILFGRRVSYEQYF. CDR3 bases: TGTGCCAGCAGTACCATTTTATTTGGCAGGAGAGTATCCTACGAGCAGTACTTC.

This sequence joins TRBV10-2 and TRBJ2-7, with D possibly TRBD2 on 6 matching bases. Trimming left V 6 bases short and J 3 bases short, with 12 bases between. Looked up from germline, CDR1 is WSHSY and CDR2 is SAAADI. This CDR3 is 13 amino acids long. The chain's CDR3 is CASRSGSHYEQYF. CDR3 bases: TGCGCCAGCAGATCCGGGAGTCACTACGAGCAGTACTTC.

The CDR3: CSVGDPKDGSGANVLTF. CDR3 DNA: TGCAGCGTTGGGGACCCCAAGGATGGCTCTGGGGCCAACGTCCTGACTTTC. The J gene is TRBJ2-6, the V gene TRBV29-1; D possibly matches TRBD1 or TRBD2 (5 bases each). The V and J ends lost 4 bases and 0 bases respectively, with 16 bases between them. Germline values: CDR1 SQVTM, CDR2 ANQGSEA. The CDR3 sequence is 17 residues long.

This clone has just a few counts. This rearrangement joins TRBV27 to TRBJ2-7, with D perhaps matching TRBD1 (6 bases). Trimming shortened V by 5 bases and J by 3 bases, and 11 bases separated the two germline ends. The germline V gene has CDR1 MNHEY and CDR2 SMNVEV (reference sequence). The CDR3 runs 13 residues. CDR3 sequence: CASSPRQDYEQYF. CDR3 in DNA: TGTGCCAGCAGTCCTCGACAGGACTACGAGCAGTACTTC.

This clone was counted between two and nine times. The rearrangement joins TRBV27 to TRBJ2-1, with a tentative D call TRBD2 (6 bases). Germline V gives CDR1 MNHEY, CDR2 SMNVEV (reference sequence). V lost 2 bases and J 10 bases, leaving 18 bases between the germline ends. CDR3 size: 15 residues. As DNA, the CDR3 is TGTGCCAGCAGTTTAGTTAGCGGAGGCACCCGAGAGCAGTTCTTC. It translates to CASSLVSGGTREQFF.

The rearrangement joins TRBV30 to TRBJ2-3; 8 bases fit TRBD2. This CDR3 has 14 residues. Germline V gives CDR1 GTSNPN, CDR2 SVGIG (reference sequence). V shed 7 bases, J shed 8 bases, and the junction held 14 bases outside the gene matches. The CDR3 loop is CAFRAGRALGTQYF. For the CDR3, the DNA is TGTGCCTTCCGTGCCGGGAGGGCCTTGGGTACGCAGTATTTT.

The chain carries TRBV11-2 and TRBJ2-7, with TRBD2 identical over 7 bases. Germline trimming cut 1 base from V and 3 bases from J; bases unmatched to any gene: 3. CDR1 is SGHAT and CDR2 is FQNNGV in the germline V gene. This CDR3 contains 14 residues. The CDR3 is CASSLVSSGYEQYF. The CDR3 nucleotides read TGTGCCAGCAGCTTAGTTTCTAGCGGCTACGAGCAGTACTTC.

Points on this clone: Germline and junction disagree at one end, which may indicate a read error. The same CDR3 can be traced to other DNA sequences in this sample. The chain employs TRBV6-4 and TRBJ1-2; 7 bases are a match to TRBD1. Germline V gives CDR1 MRHNA, CDR2 SNTAGT. The CDR3 sequence is 14 residues long. CDR3 in DNA: TGTGCCAGCAGTGACTCGACAGGGCTCTATGGCTACACCTTT. This encodes CASSDSTGLYGYTF.

The V gene is TRBV9, the J gene TRBJ1-1; 9 bases agree with TRBD1. Germline loops: CDR1 SGDLS, CDR2 YYNGEE. V trimming: 3 bases; J trimming: 5 bases; junction bases outside the gene matches: 8. The length of the CDR3 is 15 residues. As DNA, the CDR3 is TGTGCCAGCAGCGAACAGGGGGCGGTTGGGACTGAAGCTTTCTTT. It codes for CASSEQGAVGTEAFF.

V is TRBV6-4 and J is TRBJ2-6, with a tentative D call TRBD1 (5 bases). V was trimmed by 0 bases and J by 4 bases, leaving 13 bases between them. Germline values: CDR1 MRHNA, CDR2 SNTAGT. The CDR3 has 17 residues. This CDR3 is CASSDSPGSGGANVLTF. As DNA, the CDR3 is TGTGCCAGCAGTGACTCACCGGGCTCAGGGGGGGCCAACGTCCTGACTTTC.

The chain combines TRBV2 with TRBJ1-1; tentatively, D is TRBD1 (6 bases). CDR1 and CDR2 from the germline V gene are SNHLY and FYNNEI. The CDR3 covers 13 residues. Trimming shortened V by 5 bases and J by 3 bases, and 10 bases separated the two germline ends. In DNA, the CDR3 is TGTGCCAGCAGTAACAGGGATGACACTGAAGCTTTCTTT. Its protein is CASSNRDDTEAFF.

This clone was observed a single time. The genes are TRBV28 and TRBJ1-2; TRBD1 might be the D (6 bases). Germline lookup yields CDR1 MDHEN and CDR2 SYDVKM. The CDR3 totals 14 residues. Trimming took 6 bases from V and 5 from J, leaving 16 bases between them. The CDR3 DNA is TGTGCCAGCAGCCCTCGGGGGGCCCTTTATGGCTACACCTTC. Protein product: CASSPRGALYGYTF.

The J gene is TRBJ1-3, the V gene TRBV5-3; D possibly corresponds to TRBD1 (5 bases). TRBV5-3 is an open reading frame whose function is uncertain. V was clipped by 0 bases and J by 1 base, with 11 bases between them. The CDR3 extends over 16 amino acids. CDR3 residues: CARSLDRPVSGNTIYF. The DNA for the CDR3 is TGTGCCAGAAGCTTGGACAGGCCCGTTTCTGGAAACACCATATATTTT.

The chain links TRBV4-1 to TRBJ2-7; D not resolved. V lost 0 bases and J lost 3, with 18 bases in between. Germline V lookup: CDR1 MGHRA, CDR2 YSYEKL. CDR3 length equals 17 residues. The CDR3 here is CASSQEWEKSLGYEQYF. The CDR3 DNA is TGCGCCAGCAGCCAAGAATGGGAAAAATCCCTCGGCTACGAGCAGTACTTC.

The V and J genes are TRBV6-1 and TRBJ2-1; TRBD2 matches 7 bases. The CDR3 spans 16 residues. V trimming: 2 bases; J trimming: 1 base; junction bases outside the gene matches: 5. Germline-derived CDR1 and CDR2 are MNHNS and SASEGT. The CDR3 DNA is TGTGCCAGCAGTGAAATGCCTAGCGGTTCCTACAATGAGCAGTTCTTC. It encodes CASSEMPSGSYNEQFF.

The V and J genes are TRBV30 and TRBJ1-1, with D unclear. The CDR3 is made up of 13 amino acids. In germline, CDR1 is GTSNPN, CDR2 SVGIG (reference sequence). Deletions cut 7 bases from V and 1 base from J, with 13 bases between. CDR3 sequence: CASSPLANTEAFF. The CDR3 region has the DNA TGTGCCTCTAGCCCCCTCGCGAACACTGAAGCTTTCTTT.

This clone occurred once. The rearrangement links TRBV9 to TRBJ1-2; D perhaps matches TRBD1 (6 bases). Trimming removed 10 bases at V and 8 bases at J, with 27 bases between. Germline V lookup: CDR1 SGDLS, CDR2 YYNGEE. The CDR3 is 15 residues long. The CDR3 DNA reads as TGTGCCGCGAATTACAAAGGGGGGGGCCTGATCGGCTACACCTTC. Translated: CAANYKGGGLIGYTF.

The chain employs TRBV5-1 and TRBJ1-1; D ambiguous. From germline, CDR1 is SGHRS and CDR2 YFSETQ. Trimming shortened V by 4 bases and J by 2 bases, and 12 bases separated the two germline ends. This CDR3 is built from 14 residues. DNA of the CDR3: TGCGCCAGCAGCCCATATCGGGAAAACACTGAAGCTTTCTTT. This encodes CASSPYRENTEAFF.

This clone was detected a few times. The rearrangement joins TRBV2 to TRBJ2-2; 10 bases map to TRBD2. Trimming removed 11 bases from V and 4 bases from J; junction bases left unmatched: 7. CDR3 length equals 14 residues. Germline CDR1 is SNHLY and CDR2 is FYNNEI. The DNA of the CDR3 is TGTGCCCAAATTAAGCGGGGGGGCACCGGGGAGCTGTTTTTT. Protein sequence: CAQIKRGGTGELFF.

The chain combines TRBV11-2 with TRBJ2-5; 11 nucleotides align to TRBD2. V trimming: 0 bases; J trimming: 0 bases; junction bases outside the gene matches: 6. CDR1 is SGHAT and CDR2 is FQNNGV in the germline V gene. CDR3 length equals 18 residues. The CDR3 DNA sequence: TGTGCCAGCAGCTTAGAAGGGAGACTAGCGGGGTACCAAGAGACCCAGTACTTC. This codes for CASSLEGRLAGYQETQYF.

V usage is TRBV21-1 and J usage is TRBJ1-4; the table names TRBD1, a call not compared with the DNA. TRBV21-1 is tagged as a pseudogene. The CDR3 runs 14 residues. The CDR3 is CASSLQGAREKLFF. Here the CDR3 DNA reads TGTGCCAGCAGCCTACAGGGGGCGCGGGAAAAACTGTTTTTT.

Concerning this clone: A junction boundary mismatches the germline segment, possibly from a read error. Other DNA sequences in this sample translate to the same CDR3. The chain links TRBV7-9 to TRBJ2-7; D ambiguous. The germline CDR1 and CDR2 sequences are SEHNR and FQNEAQ (reference sequence). This CDR3 is built from 15 residues. The CDR3 is CASSLAQGWAYEQYF. The CDR3 coding sequence is TGTGCCAGCAGCTTAGCGCAAGGGTGGGCCTATGAGCAGTACTTC.

The V gene is TRBV5-1, the J gene TRBJ2-4, with D maybe TRBD1 (5 bases). Germline loops: CDR1 SGHRS, CDR2 YFSETQ. CDR3 length equals 14 residues. V was clipped by 0 bases and J by 7 bases, with 11 bases between them. The CDR3 protein is CASSLESGANIQYF. CDR3 nucleotides: TGCGCCAGCAGCTTGGAGTCTGGGGCGAACATTCAGTACTTC. The whole variable domain, filled in from reference TRBV5-1 and TRBJ2-4, reads KAGVTQTPRYLIKTRGQQVTLSCSPISGHRSVSWYQQTPGQGLQFLFEYFSETQRNKGNFPGRFSGRQFSNSRSEMNVSTLELGDSALYLCASSLESGANIQYFGAGTRLSVL.